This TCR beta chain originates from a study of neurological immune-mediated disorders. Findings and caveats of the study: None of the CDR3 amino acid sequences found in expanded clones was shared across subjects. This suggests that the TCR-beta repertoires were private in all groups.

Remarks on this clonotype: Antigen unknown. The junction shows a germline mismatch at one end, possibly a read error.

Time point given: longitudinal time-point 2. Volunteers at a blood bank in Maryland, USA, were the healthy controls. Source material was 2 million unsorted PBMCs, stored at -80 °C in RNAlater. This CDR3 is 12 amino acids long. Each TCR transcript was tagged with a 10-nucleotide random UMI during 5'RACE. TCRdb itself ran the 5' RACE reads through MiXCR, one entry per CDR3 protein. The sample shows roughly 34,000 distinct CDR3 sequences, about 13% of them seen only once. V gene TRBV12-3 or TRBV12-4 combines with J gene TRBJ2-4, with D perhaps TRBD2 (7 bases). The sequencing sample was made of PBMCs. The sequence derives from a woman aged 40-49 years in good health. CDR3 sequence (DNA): TGTGCCAACACCTTCCGGGGGGACATTCCGTACTTC. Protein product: CANTFRGDIPYF.